A single sample gave rise to the 14 T cell receptor beta chains below, sequenced in a study of cytomegalovirus exposure and HLA in healthy donors. This PCR relied on a set of 60 Vbeta primers and 13 Jbeta primers. Using immunoSEQ multiplex PCR, the repertoire was profiled, and TCRdb retains in-frame clones only, with some absent. This table has over 200,000 clones, about 80% appearing once. The sequencing input was PBMCs. Receptor source: a middle-aged woman in good health and CMV-seropositive.

Written as DNA, the CDR3 is TGTGCCAGCAGCTTCTACGGCAATGAGCAGTTCTTC. As protein: CASSFYGNEQFF. This chain links TRBV7-2 with TRBJ2-1, with no clear D. Germline V gene data show CDR1 as SGHTA and CDR2 as FQGNSA. The CDR3 extends over 12 amino acids. Trimming shortened V by 3 bases and J by 6 bases, and 6 bases separated the two germline ends.

The rearrangement joins TRBV7-8 to TRBJ1-2; 7 nucleotides agree with TRBD1. This CDR3 comprises 14 residues. Germline CDR1 is SGHVS and CDR2 is FQNEAQ. V shed 2 bases and J 4 bases; nucleotides not matched to a gene: 4. The CDR3 region is CASSLNQGVYGYTF. The CDR3 nucleotides read TGTGCCAGCAGCTTAAATCAGGGGGTCTATGGCTACACCTTC.

The chain has TRBV19 and TRBJ2-7; TRBD1 aligns across 7 bases. The CDR3 runs 15 residues. V gave up 3 bases and J gave up 3 bases; unmatched junction bases: 8. Germline V gene data show CDR1 as LNHDA and CDR2 as SQIVND (reference sequence). The CDR3 loop reads CASSIRQGTSYEQYF. The DNA for the CDR3 is TGTGCCAGTAGTATTCGACAGGGCACCAGCTACGAGCAGTACTTC.

As for this clone: The junction differs from germline at one of its ends, possibly a read error. The chain joins TRBV7-9 to TRBJ2-7; a weak D match, TRBD2 (5 bases). CDR3 length equals 12 residues. CDR1 is SEHNR and CDR2 is FQNEAQ in the germline V gene (reference sequence). The CDR3 here is CSSSLREHEQYF. CDR3 in DNA: TGTTCCAGCAGCTTACGGGAACACGAGCAGTACTTC.

The chain employs TRBV11-2 and TRBJ2-3; D is uncertain. This CDR3 spans 11 amino acids. V lost 5 bases, J lost 7 bases, and 7 bases lay in between. Germline V gene sequence: CDR1 SGHAT, CDR2 FQNNGV. The CDR3 loop is CASSRANTQYF. CDR3 nucleotides: TGTGCCAGCAGCCGAGCAAATACGCAGTATTTT.

This clone was picked up one time. The CDR3 DNA reads as TGTGCCAGCTCTAGCGGGCCTCCAGGCGCAGATACGCAGTATTTT. Translation: CASSSGPPGADTQYF. The rearrangement joins TRBV2 to TRBJ2-3, with 8 bases identical to TRBD2. Germline lookup yields CDR1 SNHLY and CDR2 FYNNEI. The V and J ends lost 8 bases and 4 bases, in that order; junction bases with no gene match: 11. The CDR3 extends over 15 amino acids.

The V and J genes are TRBV10-3 and TRBJ1-6, with a tentative D call TRBD1 (5 bases). Trimming removed 8 bases at V and 0 bases at J, with 17 bases between. Germline V gene data show CDR1 as ENHRY and CDR2 as SYGVKD. The CDR3 is 17 amino acids. The CDR3 DNA sequence: TGTGCCATCGCATCGGGGGGGGGTAGCTCCTATAATTCACCCCTCCACTTT. It codes for CAIASGGGSSYNSPLHF.

This chain uses TRBV18 with TRBJ1-2; 10 nucleotides line up with TRBD1. Per germline, CDR1 KGHSH and CDR2 LQKENI. V dropped 4 bases and J dropped 2; count of bases not matched to a gene: 10. The CDR3 is made up of 17 amino acids. In nucleotides, the CDR3 is TGTGCCAGCTCACGAGTACAGTGGGGACAGGGGAACTATGGCTACACCTTC. Translation: CASSRVQWGQGNYGYTF.

The genes are TRBV27 and TRBJ1-1; 12 bases align to TRBD1. This CDR3 has 15 amino acids. J was trimmed by 7 bases and V by 4 bases; bases with no gene match: 7. Germline CDR1 and CDR2: MNHEY and SMNVEV (reference sequence). The CDR3 is CASSSAGTGGDEAFF. CDR3 coding DNA: TGTGCCAGCAGTTCAGCCGGGACAGGGGGCGATGAAGCTTTCTTT.

V and J are TRBV21-1 and TRBJ2-7; TRBD2, the table's D call, was not compared with the DNA. TRBV21-1 corresponds to a pseudogene. This CDR3 spans 17 amino acids. Here the CDR3 DNA reads TGTGCCAGCAGCAAAAGGAGCGGGCGCCACGGGACCTACGAGCAGTACTTC. Translated, it gives CASSKRSGRHGTYEQYF.

The chain recombines TRBV4-3 with TRBJ2-5, with TRBD2 identical over 14 bases. This CDR3 has 16 residues. Unmatched junction bases numbered 5, after V lost 3 bases and J lost 5 bases. Germline lookup yields CDR1 LGHNA and CDR2 YSLEER. DNA for the CDR3: TGCGCCAGCAGCCAGACTAGCGGGAGGGGGATGGAGACCCAGTACTTC. Its protein product is CASSQTSGRGMETQYF.

The chain has TRBV27 and TRBJ1-2, with 7 bases matching TRBD1. Trimming at V came to 6 bases and at J to 8 bases, leaving 12 bases not matched to a gene. The germline CDR1 and CDR2 sequences are MNHEY and SMNVEV (reference sequence). This CDR3 is 14 amino acids long. In nucleotides, the CDR3 is TGTGCCAGCAGGGGTCAGGGGGTGACGAGGGGCTACACCTTC. Protein: CASRGQGVTRGYTF.

This chain joins TRBV4-1 and TRBJ2-1; 13 bases line up with TRBD2. The ends lost 4 bases at V and 5 bases at J; junction bases unmatched: 8. CDR1 and CDR2 (germline): MGHRA, YSYEKL. The CDR3 spans 17 residues. CDR3 nucleotide sequence: TGCGCCAGCAGCCTCAGGACTAGCGGGGGTTTTAACAATGAGCAGTTCTTC. Amino acid sequence: CASSLRTSGGFNNEQFF.

This chain links TRBV29-1 with TRBJ2-7; D possibly corresponds to TRBD2 (6 bases). Germline CDR1 SQVTM, CDR2 ANQGSEA. Trimming removed 7 bases at V and 3 bases at J, with 13 bases between. The CDR3 sequence is 12 residues long. The DNA for the CDR3 is TGCAGCGCCGCGGGACCGGACTACGAGCAGTACTTC. This gives the protein CSAAGPDYEQYF.